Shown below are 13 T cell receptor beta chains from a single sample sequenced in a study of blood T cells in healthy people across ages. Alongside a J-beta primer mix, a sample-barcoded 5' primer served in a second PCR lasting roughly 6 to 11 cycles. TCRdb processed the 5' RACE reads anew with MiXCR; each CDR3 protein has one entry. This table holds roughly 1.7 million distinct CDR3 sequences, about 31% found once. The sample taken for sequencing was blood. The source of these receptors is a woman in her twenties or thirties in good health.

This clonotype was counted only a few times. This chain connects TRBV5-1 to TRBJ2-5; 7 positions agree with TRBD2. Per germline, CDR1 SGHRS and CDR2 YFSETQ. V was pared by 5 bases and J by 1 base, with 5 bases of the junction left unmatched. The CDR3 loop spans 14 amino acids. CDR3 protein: CASRLAGPQETQYF. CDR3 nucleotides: TGCGCCAGCAGGTTAGCGGGCCCCCAAGAGACCCAGTACTTC.

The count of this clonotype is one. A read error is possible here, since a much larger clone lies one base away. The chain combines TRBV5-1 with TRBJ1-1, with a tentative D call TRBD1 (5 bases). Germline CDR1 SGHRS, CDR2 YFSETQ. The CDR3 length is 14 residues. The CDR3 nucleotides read TGCGCCAGCAGCTTGGCCTGGGGAGGGACTGAAGTTTTCTTT. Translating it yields CASSLAWGGTEVFF.

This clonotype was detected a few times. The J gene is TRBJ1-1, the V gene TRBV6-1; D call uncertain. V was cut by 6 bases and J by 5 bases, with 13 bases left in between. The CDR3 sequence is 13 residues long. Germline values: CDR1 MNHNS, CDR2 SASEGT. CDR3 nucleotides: TGTGCCAGCAGCGGTGGGAGGTTGACTGAAGCTTTCTTT. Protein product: CASSGGRLTEAFF.

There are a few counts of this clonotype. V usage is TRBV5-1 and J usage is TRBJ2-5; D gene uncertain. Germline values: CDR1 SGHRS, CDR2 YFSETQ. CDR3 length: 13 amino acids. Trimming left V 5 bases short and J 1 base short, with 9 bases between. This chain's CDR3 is CASREALQETQYF. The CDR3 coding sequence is TGCGCCAGCAGGGAAGCACTCCAAGAGACCCAGTACTTC. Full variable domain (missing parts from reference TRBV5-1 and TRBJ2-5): KAGVTQTPRYLIKTRGQQVTLSCSPISGHRSVSWYQQTPGQGLQFLFEYFSETQRNKGNFPGRFSGRQFSNSRSEMNVSTLELGDSALYLCASREALQETQYFGPGTRLLVL.

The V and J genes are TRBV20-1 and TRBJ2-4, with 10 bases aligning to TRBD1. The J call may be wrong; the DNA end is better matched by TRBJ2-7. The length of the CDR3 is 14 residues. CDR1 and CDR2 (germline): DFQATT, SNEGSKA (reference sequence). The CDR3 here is CSARTGGTSYEQYF. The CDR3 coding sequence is TGCAGTGCCCGGACAGGGGGTACTTCCTACGAGCAGTACTTC.

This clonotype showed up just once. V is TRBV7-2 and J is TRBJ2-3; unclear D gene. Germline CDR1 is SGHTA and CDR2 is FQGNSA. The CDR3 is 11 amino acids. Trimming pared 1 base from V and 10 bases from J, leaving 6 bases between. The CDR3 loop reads CASSLGSAQYF. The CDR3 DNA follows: TGTGCCAGCAGCTTAGGGTCCGCGCAGTATTTT.

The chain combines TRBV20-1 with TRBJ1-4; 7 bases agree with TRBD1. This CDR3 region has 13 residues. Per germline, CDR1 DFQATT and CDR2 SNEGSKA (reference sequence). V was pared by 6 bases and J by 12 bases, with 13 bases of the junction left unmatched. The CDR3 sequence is CSAREYSTGELFF. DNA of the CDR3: TGCAGTGCCCGCGAGTACTCTACAGGGGAACTGTTTTTT.

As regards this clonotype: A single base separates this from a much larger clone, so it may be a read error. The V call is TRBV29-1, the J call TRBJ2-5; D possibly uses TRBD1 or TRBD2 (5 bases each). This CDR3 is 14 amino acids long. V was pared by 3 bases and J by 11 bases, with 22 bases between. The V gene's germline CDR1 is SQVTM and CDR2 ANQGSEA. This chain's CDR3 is CSVEGDLSYNEQYF. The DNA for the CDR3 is TGCAGCGTTGAGGGGGACCTATCCTACAATGAGCAGTACTTC.

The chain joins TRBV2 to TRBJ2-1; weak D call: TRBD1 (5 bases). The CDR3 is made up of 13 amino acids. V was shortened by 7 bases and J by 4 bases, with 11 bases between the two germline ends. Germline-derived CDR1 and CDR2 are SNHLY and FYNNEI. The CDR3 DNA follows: TGTGCCAGCAACCCGACAGAATACAATGAGCAGTTCTTC. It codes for CASNPTEYNEQFF. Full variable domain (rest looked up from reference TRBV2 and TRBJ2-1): EPEVTQTPSHQVTQMGQEVILRCVPISNHLYFYWYRQILGQKVEFLVSFYNNEISEKSEIFDDQFSVERPDGSNFTLKIRSTKLEDSAMYFCASNPTEYNEQFFGPGTRLTVL.

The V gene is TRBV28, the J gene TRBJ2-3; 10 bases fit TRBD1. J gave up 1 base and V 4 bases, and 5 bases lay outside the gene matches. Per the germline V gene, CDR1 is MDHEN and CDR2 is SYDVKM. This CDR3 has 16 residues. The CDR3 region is CASSSRDRGGTDTQYF. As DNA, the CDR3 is TGTGCCAGCAGTTCCCGGGACAGGGGTGGCACAGATACGCAGTATTTT. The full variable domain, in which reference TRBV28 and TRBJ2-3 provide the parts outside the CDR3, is DVKVTQSSRYLVKRTGEKVFLECVQDMDHENMFWYRQDPGLGLRLIYFSYDVKMKEKGDIPEGYSVSREKKERFSLILESASTNQTSMYLCASSSRDRGGTDTQYFGPGTRLTVL.

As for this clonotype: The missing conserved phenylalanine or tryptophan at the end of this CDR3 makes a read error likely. The CDR3 region has the DNA TGTGCCAGTGGCGACGAGACAGGGTACCAAGAGACCCAGTACTGC. Protein sequence: CASGDETGYQETQYC. The chain carries TRBV19 and TRBJ2-5; 7 nucleotides agree with TRBD1. Losses at the gene ends were 8 bases for V and 0 bases for J; bases not matched to a gene: 9. The germline gives CDR1 LNHDA, CDR2 SQIVND (reference sequence). The CDR3 has 15 amino acids.

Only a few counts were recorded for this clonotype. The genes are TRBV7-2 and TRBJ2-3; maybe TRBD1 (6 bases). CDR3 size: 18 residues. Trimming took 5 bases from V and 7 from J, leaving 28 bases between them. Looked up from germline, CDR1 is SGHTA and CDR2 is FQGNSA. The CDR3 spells CASSPGGRLRPRRNTQYF. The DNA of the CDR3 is TGTGCCAGCAGCCCTGGGGGCCGACTGCGCCCGAGGAGGAATACGCAGTATTTT.

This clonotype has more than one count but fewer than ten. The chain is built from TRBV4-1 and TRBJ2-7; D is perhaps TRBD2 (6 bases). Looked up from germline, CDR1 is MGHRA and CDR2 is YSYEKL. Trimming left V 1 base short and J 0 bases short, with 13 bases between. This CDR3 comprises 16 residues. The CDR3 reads CASSQVGGTFSYEQYF. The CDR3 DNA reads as TGCGCCAGCAGCCAAGTCGGGGGTACTTTCTCCTACGAGCAGTACTTC.